This passage covers 13 T cell receptor beta chains from one sample sequenced in a study of T cells in Graves' hyperthyroidism and ophthalmopathy. Amplification of TCR beta CDR3 regions used RNA as the template. A first-round RT-PCR of the TCR CDR3 used the HTBI primer set. Using its own MiXCR run on the multiplex PCR reads, TCRdb lists one record per CDR3 protein. The sample contains fewer than 750,000 distinct CDR3 sequences, approximately 14% of which appear only once. The sample taken for sequencing was blood. These receptors all stem from a woman aged 35 to 49 with Graves' ophthalmopathy.

This clonotype was found a few times. This chain uses TRBV18 with TRBJ2-7, with 7 nucleotides matching TRBD1. CDR1 is KGHSH and CDR2 is LQKENI in the germline V gene. The CDR3 sequence is 14 residues long. V lost 6 bases and J lost 6; bases outside the gene matches: 11. In DNA, the CDR3 is TGTGCCAGCTCTCCATCCGGGACAGTACGCGAGCAGTACTTC. The encoded protein is CASSPSGTVREQYF.

This clonotype was detected many times. This chain joins TRBV19 and TRBJ2-2; TRBD2 might be the D (5 bases). CDR3 length: 15 residues. With 3 bases removed from V and 3 bases from J, the gap between germline ends came to 11 bases. Germline V gene lookup returns CDR1 LNHDA and CDR2 SQIVND (reference sequence). This CDR3 is CASSMRAPYTGELFF. The CDR3 region has the DNA TGTGCCAGTAGTATGAGGGCCCCGTACACCGGGGAGCTGTTTTTT. The whole variable domain, filled in from reference TRBV19 and TRBJ2-2, reads DGGITQSPKYLFRKEGQNVTLSCEQNLNHDAMYWYRQDPGQGLRLIYYSQIVNDFQKGDIAEGYSVSREKKESFPLTVTSAQKNPTAFYLCASSMRAPYTGELFFGEGSRLTVL.

This clonotype has ten or more counts. V gene TRBV28 combines with J gene TRBJ2-5; 14 nucleotides align to TRBD2. The V segment lost 5 bases and the J segment 3 bases; nucleotides outside the gene matches: 11. Per germline, CDR1 MDHEN and CDR2 SYDVKM. The CDR3 runs to 18 residues. CDR3 nucleotide sequence: TGTGCCAGCAGTCCTGGACTAGCGGGAGGTCCGGGGGAAGAGACCCAGTACTTC. Protein: CASSPGLAGGPGEETQYF.

This clonotype was seen more than once but under ten times. The rearrangement joins TRBV28 to TRBJ2-2; 7 bases are a match to TRBD2. Trimming at V came to 7 bases and at J to 6 bases, leaving 14 bases not matched to a gene. The CDR3 loop spans 16 amino acids. The germline V gene encodes CDR1 MDHEN and CDR2 SYDVKM. The CDR3 loop is CASNEWEGRGAGELFF. In DNA form, the CDR3 reads TGTGCCAGCAATGAGTGGGAGGGCCGAGGCGCCGGGGAGCTGTTTTTT.

This clonotype was observed many times. V is TRBV19 and J is TRBJ1-2; D remains ambiguous. Trimming took off 7 bases at V and 8 bases at J, with 23 bases between the two ends. Per germline, CDR1 LNHDA and CDR2 SQIVND (reference sequence). This CDR3 is built from 15 residues. DNA of the CDR3: TGTGCCAGTACCAAGATGAGGAGTGGCGGTAACGGCTACACCTTC. Its protein is CASTKMRSGGNGYTF.

The chain is built from TRBV13 and TRBJ2-2; the match to TRBD1 covers 7 bases. Unmatched junction bases numbered 4, after V lost 0 bases and J lost 0 bases. The CDR3 contains 17 residues. Germline V CDR1 and CDR2: PRHDT, FYEKMQ (reference sequence). CDR3 protein: CASSLGLGTANTGELFF. In DNA form, the CDR3 reads TGTGCCAGCAGCTTAGGTCTGGGGACAGCGAACACCGGGGAGCTGTTTTTT.

This clonotype was counted a few times. This sequence joins TRBV6-1 and TRBJ2-2, with a possible D match to TRBD2 (6 bases). This CDR3 comprises 14 residues. V dropped 8 bases and J dropped 0 bases, with 10 bases sitting between them. CDR1 is MNHNS, CDR2 SASEGT, per germline. CDR3 amino acids: CASGGSPNTGELFF. Here the CDR3 DNA reads TGTGCCAGCGGGGGGTCTCCGAACACCGGGGAGCTGTTTTTT.

The chain employs TRBV29-1 and TRBJ2-5, with D perhaps matching TRBD1 (6 bases). Germline loops: CDR1 SQVTM, CDR2 ANQGSEA. Trimming removed 7 bases at V and 5 bases at J, with 17 bases between. The CDR3 covers 13 residues. The CDR3, as DNA: TGCAGCGGCACACAGGGTCGGGCGGAGACCCAGTACTTC. Encoded protein: CSGTQGRAETQYF.

In its sample, this clonotype was seen many times. The chain links TRBV6-1 to TRBJ1-3; no clear D. V lost 7 bases, J lost 0 bases, and 7 bases lay in between. The CDR3 spans 13 residues. Looked up from germline, CDR1 is MNHNS and CDR2 is SASEGT. The CDR3: CASIGNSGNTIYF. The CDR3 coding sequence is TGTGCCAGCATCGGGAACTCTGGAAACACCATATATTTT.

The chain combines TRBV2 with TRBJ2-5; 10 nucleotides align to TRBD2. The CDR3 is 13 residues long. Germline V gives CDR1 SNHLY, CDR2 FYNNEI. V was pared by 7 bases and J by 4 bases, with 3 bases of the junction left unmatched. CDR3 in amino acids: CASTGLAVETQYF. The CDR3 DNA reads TGTGCCAGCACTGGACTAGCGGTAGAGACCCAGTACTTC.

Regarding this clonotype: Germline is not matched at one junction end, which may reflect a read error. The chain links TRBV20-1 to TRBJ1-1; D unclear. Germline V gene lookup returns CDR1 DFQATT and CDR2 SNEGSKA (reference sequence). CDR3 length: 14 residues. CDR3 residues: CSATRSGPNTKAFF. DNA for the CDR3: TGCAGTGCTACTCGATCCGGGCCGAACACTAAAGCTTTCTTT.

This clonotype was picked up many times. This chain connects TRBV6-1 to TRBJ1-6; 8 nucleotides align to TRBD1. This CDR3 has 13 residues. CDR1 is MNHNS, CDR2 SASEGT, per germline. J was trimmed by 11 bases and V by 6 bases; bases with no gene match: 6. The CDR3 region is CASRDRAYAPLHF. The CDR3 DNA is TGTGCCAGCAGGGACAGGGCCTATGCACCCCTCCACTTT.

The chain combines TRBV29-1 with TRBJ1-2, with unresolved D. The CDR3 extends over 13 amino acids. V lost 4 bases to trimming and J lost 1 base, with 10 bases between them. Germline CDR1 SQVTM, CDR2 ANQGSEA. The DNA for the CDR3 is TGCAGCGTTGCATCTGCTCATAACTATGGCTACACCTTC. This gives the protein CSVASAHNYGYTF.